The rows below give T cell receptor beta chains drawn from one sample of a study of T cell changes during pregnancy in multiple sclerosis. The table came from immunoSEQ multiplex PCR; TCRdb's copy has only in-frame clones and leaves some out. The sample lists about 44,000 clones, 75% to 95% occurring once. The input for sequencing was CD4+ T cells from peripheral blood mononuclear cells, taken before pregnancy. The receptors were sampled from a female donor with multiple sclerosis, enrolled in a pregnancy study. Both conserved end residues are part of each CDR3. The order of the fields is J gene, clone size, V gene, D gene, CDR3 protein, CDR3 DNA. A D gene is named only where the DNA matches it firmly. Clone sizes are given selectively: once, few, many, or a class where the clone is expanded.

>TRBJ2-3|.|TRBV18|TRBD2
CASSPSGTSGTSAVTDTQYF
TGTGCCAGCTCACCCTCCGGGACTAGCGGGACCTCAGCGGTCACAGATACGCAGTATTTT
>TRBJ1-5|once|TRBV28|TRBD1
CASTPPGTGYNQPQHF
TGTGCCAGCACCCCCCCCGGGACAGGGTACAATCAGCCCCAGCATTTT
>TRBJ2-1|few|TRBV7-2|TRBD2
CASSSLTWREGSGEQFF
TGTGCCAGCAGCTCCCTCACTTGGCGGGAGGGCTCCGGTGAGCAGTTCTTC
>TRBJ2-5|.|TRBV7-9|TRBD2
CASSLASGGAQETQYF
TGTGCCAGCAGCTTAGCTAGCGGGGGGGCTCAAGAGACCCAGTACTTC
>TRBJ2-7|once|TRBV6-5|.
CASRQSGTAPYEQYF
TGTGCCAGCAGACAAAGCGGCACAGCCCCCTACGAGCAGTACTTC
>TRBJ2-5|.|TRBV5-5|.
CASSLGQAPETQYF
TGTGCCAGCAGCTTGGGACAGGCCCCGGAGACCCAGTACTTC
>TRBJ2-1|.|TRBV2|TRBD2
CASRPPGLAGGEQFF
TGTGCCAGCAGACCCCCGGGACTAGCGGGCGGTGAGCAGTTCTTC
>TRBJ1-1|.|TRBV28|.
CASRGAGLGNTEAFF
TGTGCCAGCAGAGGGGCAGGGTTGGGAAACACTGAAGCTTTCTTT
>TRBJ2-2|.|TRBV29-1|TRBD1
CSVLGQADNTGELFF
TGCAGCGTTTTGGGACAGGCGGATAACACCGGGGAGCTGTTTTTT
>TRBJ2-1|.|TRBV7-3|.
CASSHGVVGNEQFF
TGTGCCAGCAGCCACGGAGTGGTTGGGAATGAGCAGTTCTTC
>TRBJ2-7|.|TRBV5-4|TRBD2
CASRAGGSGDTYEQYF
TGTGCCAGCAGGGCGGGAGGTAGCGGGGATACCTACGAGCAGTACTTC
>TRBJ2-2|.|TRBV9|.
CASSVLQGNTGELFF
TGTGCCAGCAGCGTCTTACAGGGGAACACCGGGGAGCTGTTTTTT
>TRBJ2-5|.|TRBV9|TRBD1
CASSVERPRGSHQETQYF
TGTGCCAGCAGCGTAGAAAGACCCAGGGGGTCCCACCAAGAGACCCAGTACTTC
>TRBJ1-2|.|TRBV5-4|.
CASSLDQGRVYGYTF
TGTGCCAGCAGCTTGGATCAGGGGCGCGTGTATGGCTACACCTTC
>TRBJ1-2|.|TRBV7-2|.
CASSLALGRSHGYTF
TGTGCCAGCAGCTTAGCCCTCGGGAGATCTCATGGCTACACCTTC
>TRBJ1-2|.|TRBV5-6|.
CASSQPYRQAFRGYTF
TGTGCCAGCAGCCAACCCTACCGACAAGCCTTTAGGGGCTACACCTTC